This T cell receptor beta chain derives from a study of human T cells and chemical hapten exposure. This sample's time point: patch test 1, 2 weeks after DPC sensitization. The treatment denotes: therapeutic diphenylcyclopropenone sensitization with weekly scalp DPC. Unfractionated whole blood yielded total RNA. The study's library attached unique molecular identifiers to single cDNA molecules. TCRdb processed the RACE reads anew with MiXCR; each CDR3 protein has one entry. The sample lists around 120,000 distinct CDR3 sequences; roughly an eighth were seen once. The sequence came from a man younger than 30 with alopecia areata. Some clones in this sample may be carry-over from other donors' samples. Sequenced here: whole blood, sampled in connection with sensitization to the hapten diphenylcyclopropenone (DPC).

The CDR3 nucleotides read TGCGCCAGCAGTGATATCGGGACAGGGAGAACTGAAGCTTTCTTT. The encoded protein is CASSDIGTGRTEAFF. The rearrangement uses TRBV5-1 and TRBJ1-1; 9 positions agree with TRBD1. This CDR3 spans 15 amino acids. Germline CDR1 SGHRS, CDR2 YFSETQ. The V and J ends lost 5 bases and 5 bases, in that order; junction bases with no gene match: 10.